This TCR beta chain emerged from a study of T cell repertoires in cytomegalovirus infection. Overall study context: HLA-C-restricted CMV epitopes, recently identified, and well-studied HLA-B-restricted ones were used by the study. Indications came from public TCR beta signatures; they pointed to CMV infection and to a matching HLA type. General observations from the study: In two of eight donors, the top clonotype was HLA-C-restricted CMV-specific. Identification of carriers of CMV plus the relevant HLA was achieved through cumulative public TCR beta family frequency.

A few counts support this clonotype. The target antigen is unknown. V was shortened by 7 bases and J by 4 bases, with 13 bases between the two germline ends. CDR1 is MDHEN and CDR2 is SYDVKM in the germline V gene. The CDR3 is made up of 13 amino acids. TCRdb reanalysed the reads using MiXCR and keeps one entry per CDR3 protein. This sample carries approximately 730,000 distinct CDR3 sequences, 25% to 35% of them seen once, and the ten largest clones take roughly 13%. The rearrangement uses TRBV28 and TRBJ2-5; D is uncertain. This clonotype was obtained from a human donor in good health (CMV status not recorded). Some clones in this sample may be carry-over from other donors' samples. Sample: cultured CD8+ T cells from PBMCs, taken from culture after CMV antigen stimulation. The CDR3 DNA is TGTGCCAGCACCAAGGAGTTTAGAGAGACCCAGTACTTC. This translates into CASTKEFRETQYF.